This T cell receptor beta chain is drawn from a study of shared clonotypes between healthy human individuals. Germline V CDR1 and CDR2: MNHEY, SMNVEV (reference sequence). The length of the CDR3 is 13 residues. The method was immunoSEQ multiplex PCR; TCRdb's version includes in-frame clones alone and lacks a portion of them. The table has fewer than 1.6 million clones, 98% seen once. The donor cohort consisted entirely of Caucasian adults residing in Nashville, Tennessee. The receptor comes from a man aged 30 to 45 in good health. The sample comprised naive CD4+ T cells sorted from blood. Subset in this sample: CD45RA+ positively selected. This chain joins TRBV27 and TRBJ1-1; D might be TRBD1 (5 bases). The CDR3 is CAARTQGNTEAFF. CDR3 nucleotide sequence: TGTGCGGCTAGAACTCAGGGTAACACTGAAGCTTTCTTT.